This TCR beta chain is from a study of blood T cell repertoires in COVID-19. Patients at the Seattle site were enrolled during active infection and followed longitudinally. The CDR3 extends over 15 amino acids. V lost 8 bases, J lost 3 bases, and 5 bases stayed unmatched. Looked up from germline, CDR1 is MNHEY and CDR2 is SVGAGI. In the authors' workflow: Amplification of reference gene primers provided the estimated nucleated cell counts. Some clones are missing from TCRdb's copy, which holds only in-frame ones; the method was immunoSEQ multiplex PCR. V and J calls and clone size are copied from that table; D and trimming were computed from the DNA. The repertoire has around 94,000 clones, around 90% of them found once; the top ten carry around 5%.

Sequenced: peripheral blood. The sequence derives from a woman in her fifties or sixties with COVID-19, enrolled during active disease. This chain uses TRBV6-5 with TRBJ2-3, with 13 positions matching TRBD2. The CDR3 nucleotides are TGTGCCAGCGGGGGACTAGCGGGGACAACAGATACGCAGTATTTT. Encoded protein: CASGGLAGTTDTQYF.